This TCR beta chain is from a study of technical replicates of blood from several donors. Trimming shortened V by 7 bases and J by 6 bases, and 13 bases separated the two germline ends. Germline V gene lookup returns CDR1 MNHEY and CDR2 SVGAGI. This CDR3 region has 12 residues. Some clones are missing from TCRdb's copy, which holds only in-frame ones; the method was immunoSEQ multiplex PCR. The sample contains around 78,000 clones, 94% of which appear only once. The clonotype originates from a human donor in good health. The material sequenced was T cells isolated from PBMCs. The chain links TRBV6-5 to TRBJ2-7, with TRBD1 as a possible D gene (5 bases). CDR3 DNA sequence: TGTGCCAGCAACCAGGGTCTTGGCGAGCAGTACTTC. This translates into CASNQGLGEQYF.